This TCR beta chain was profiled in a study of T cell repertoires in cytomegalovirus infection (dated by TCRdb to the late 2010s). Study-wide context: Recently identified HLA-C-restricted CMV epitopes, whose presentation resists viral immunomodulation, were targeted by peptide stimulations together with well-studied HLA-B-restricted epitopes. Because public TCR beta signatures pointed to carriage of CMV infection together with the matching HLA type, the HLA type of each donor mattered for the analysis.

Reading the label with the study, this specimen's treatment or condition is: in vitro stimulation with specific CMV peptide epitopes to enrich CMV-specific T cells. Trimming takes 2 bases from V and 4 bases from J, and the germline ends sit 11 bases apart. The CDR3 spans 14 residues, from the cysteine through the phenylalanine. The CDR3 DNA has 42 bases and is translated from base 1. For CDR1 and CDR2, the germline V gene lists SNHLY and FYNNEI. The paper as a whole reports these results and caveats: The ex vivo response was dominated by HLA-C-restricted CMV-specific TCR beta clonotypes, and the single most frequent clonotype in two of eight donors was supplied by these HLA-C-restricted clonotypes. In both this cohort and an independent approximately 350-donor cohort, the cumulative frequency of public TCR beta family members distinguished carriers of CMV infection plus the relevant HLA type.

The sequencer listed for this sample is Illumina HiSeq 1500. In-frame beta chains were kept once TCRdb had trimmed the public reads at Q25 with fastp and called clones with MiXCR. Identical CDR3 proteins give one entry, which carries the most common genes and DNA. Present in this sample are roughly 69,000 distinct CDR3 sequences, approximately 30% of which were seen just once. The top ten clones comprise 50% to 65% of the sample. This clonotype was counted only a few times. Its cognate antigen has yet to be identified. Base qualities were left out, and no much larger clone turns up one base away. The V and J genes are TRBV2 and TRBJ1-2, with no confidently assigned D gene. Material: CD8+ T cells from cultured PBMCs, obtained from culture after CMV antigen stimulation. This TCR was sampled from a human donor in good health (CMV status not recorded). Some clones in this sample may be carry-over from other donors' samples. The CDR3 protein: CASSETGQTYGYTF. The DNA is as follows: TGTGCCAGCAGTGAAACGGGTCAGACCTATGGCTACACCTTC. With the rest looked up from the reference TRBV2 and TRBJ1-2 genes rather than sequenced, the full variable domain is EPEVTQTPSHQVTQMGQEVILRCVPISNHLYFYWYRQILGQKVEFLVSFYNNEISEKSEIFDDQFSVERPDGSNFTLKIRSTKLEDSAMYFCASSETGQTYGYTFGSGTRLTVV.